A selection of T cell receptor beta chains follows, all from one sample in a study of blood T cell repertoires in COVID-19. Sequenced by immunoSEQ multiplex PCR; TCRdb stores in-frame clones only, minus some. The table has about 130,000 clones, about 94% seen once. The sequenced material came from peripheral blood. The receptor source for this set is a man aged 50 to 59 with COVID-19, enrolled during active disease. Both conserved end residues are part of each CDR3. D genes are given only for firm matches. Rows give clone size only sometimes, using once, few, many, or a class for an expanded clone.

-	18	TRBD2	TRBV7-2	TRBJ2-3	CASSSLAGGSTSTDTQYF	TGTGCCAGCAGCTCTCTAGCGGGAGGGAGCACTAGCACAGATACGCAGTATTTT
-	17	-	TRBV7-2	TRBJ1-4	CASSLRGQLATNEKLFF	TGTGCCAGCAGCCTCCGAGGACAGCTTGCAACTAATGAAAAACTGTTTTTT
-	13	TRBD2	TRBV7-2	TRBJ2-1	CASSLAGGREQFF	TGTGCCAGCAGCTTAGCGGGCGGGAGAGAGCAGTTCTTC
-	16	TRBD1	TRBV6-1	TRBJ2-2	CASSVRTGVLAGELFF	TGTGCCAGCAGTGTCAGGACAGGGGTCCTCGCCGGGGAGCTGTTTTTT
-	16	TRBD1	TRBV7-8	TRBJ2-7	CASSLRDRGLSYEQYF	TGTGCCAGCAGCTTACGGGACAGGGGACTCTCCTACGAGCAGTACTTC
-	13	-	TRBV29-1	TRBJ2-2	CSVESGKAGELFF	TGCAGCGTTGAATCAGGGAAAGCCGGGGAGCTGTTTTTT
once	14	-	TRBV6-5	TRBJ1-1	CASSPVGRVTEAFF	TGTGCCAGCAGTCCCGTAGGCAGGGTGACTGAAGCTTTCTTT
-	12	TRBD1	TRBV29-1	TRBJ2-7	CSVRSGGDEQYF	TGCAGCGTCCGCTCAGGGGGCGACGAGCAGTACTTC
-	16	-	TRBV28	TRBJ1-5	CASSLSSQSSNQPQHF	TGTGCCAGCAGTTTATCTTCACAGAGTAGCAATCAGCCCCAGCATTTT
-	14	TRBD2	TRBV6-2/TRBV6-3	TRBJ2-1	CASSPSGTSDEQFF	TGTGCCAGCAGTCCCTCCGGGACTAGTGATGAGCAGTTCTTC
-	16	TRBD2	TRBV2	TRBJ2-5	CATGLAGGPAQETQYF	TGTGCCACCGGACTAGCGGGAGGGCCGGCCCAAGAGACCCAGTACTTC
-	13	-	TRBV30	TRBJ2-2	CAWSPQGAGELFF	TGTGCCTGGAGTCCACAAGGGGCCGGGGAGCTGTTTTTT